Following are 22 T cell receptor beta chains from one sample sequenced in a study of memory CD4+ T cells and cytomegalovirus serostatus. The sort gate was single viable CD3+CD4+CD8-CD45RO+ cells for memory CD4+ T cells. The data were produced by immunoSEQ multiplex PCR, yet TCRdb's version contains in-frame clones alone and is incomplete. Among about 75,000 clones listed, 75% to 85% were seen once. Material for sequencing was memory CD4+ T cells from blood. These receptors were collected from an adult in good health and CMV-seropositive.

This chain joins TRBV6-5 and TRBJ1-1; a possible D gene is TRBD1 (6 bases). Germline V lookup: CDR1 MNHEY, CDR2 SVGAGI. This CDR3 region has 14 residues. Deletions cut 8 bases from V and 10 bases from J, with 23 bases between. CDR3 sequence reads: CASQTKGGGPRAFF. The DNA of the CDR3 is TGTGCCAGCCAAACTAAGGGTGGGGGCCCCCGAGCTTTCTTT.

The rearrangement uses TRBV5-4 and TRBJ1-1; D is unclear. The CDR3 runs 15 residues. Germline V lookup: CDR1 SGHNT, CDR2 YYREEE (reference sequence). V was clipped by 0 bases and J by 1 base, with 10 bases between them. This CDR3 is CASSLEPGWNTEAFF. The CDR3, as DNA: TGTGCCAGCAGCTTGGAACCGGGTTGGAACACTGAAGCTTTCTTT.

This chain links TRBV29-1 with TRBJ2-1; D remains ambiguous. The germline V and J ends were trimmed by 7 bases and 5 bases, with 18 bases remaining between them. The CDR3 is made up of 14 amino acids. Germline V CDR1 and CDR2: SQVTM, ANQGSEA. The CDR3 here is CSAYGSLMDNEQFF. The CDR3 DNA sequence: TGCAGCGCCTACGGGTCCCTCATGGACAATGAGCAGTTCTTC.

This chain uses TRBV6-4 with TRBJ1-1; no reliable D call. The CDR3 loop spans 14 amino acids. Germline assignment: CDR1 MRHNA and CDR2 SNTAGT. V lost 4 bases and J lost 0, with 9 bases in between. This CDR3 is CASSVTAMNTEAFF. For the CDR3, the DNA is TGTGCCAGCAGTGTAACAGCCATGAACACTGAAGCTTTCTTT.

The CDR3 nucleotides are TGTGCCAGCAGTGATGAAGGTAGCGGGAGGGCCTGGGAGACCCAGTACTTC. It is translated as CASSDEGSGRAWETQYF. This sequence joins TRBV25-1 and TRBJ2-5; TRBD2 matches 11 bases. With 3 bases clipped from V and 5 bases from J, the junction kept 11 bases outside the gene matches. CDR1 MGHDK and CDR2 SYGVNS come from the germline V gene. This CDR3 is built from 17 residues.

The CDR3 protein is CAVGPRQGPRRYEQYF. The CDR3 DNA reads as TGTGCCGTGGGGCCGAGACAGGGGCCTCGACGTTACGAGCAGTACTTC. The rearrangement uses TRBV10-3 and TRBJ2-7, with 8 bases identical to TRBD1. J was trimmed by 4 bases and V by 11 bases; bases with no gene match: 19. The V gene's germline CDR1 is ENHRY and CDR2 SYGVKD. The CDR3 length is 16 residues.

This sequence joins TRBV19 and TRBJ1-6; 10 positions match TRBD1. The CDR3 contains 16 residues. Germline-derived CDR1 and CDR2 are LNHDA and SQIVND (reference sequence). With V trimmed by 3 bases and J by 5 bases, 4 bases remained unmatched. The CDR3 bases are TGTGCCAGTAGTATCGGAGGACAGGGGGATAATTCACCCCTCCACTTT. Its translation: CASSIGGQGDNSPLHF.

This clone was detected only once. V is TRBV2 and J is TRBJ1-2; D not resolved. Trimming left V 2 bases short and J 4 bases short, with 11 bases between. Germline-derived CDR1 and CDR2 are SNHLY and FYNNEI. This CDR3 contains 14 residues. This CDR3 is CASSERSGSYGYTF. The CDR3 DNA reads TGTGCCAGCAGTGAAAGGTCCGGGAGCTATGGCTACACCTTC.

A note on this clone: An end of the junction does not agree with germline; a read error may underlie this. This rearrangement joins TRBV6-1 to TRBJ1-2; D not resolved. Germline assignment: CDR1 MNHNS and CDR2 SASEGT. This CDR3 region has 16 residues. CDR3 in amino acids: CASIESLGSPHYGYTF. The CDR3 DNA sequence: TGTGCCAGCATTGAAAGTTTAGGGTCTCCCCACTATGGCTACACCTTC.

The genes are TRBV7-2 and TRBJ2-3; D tentatively fits TRBD1 or TRBD2 (6 bases each). The CDR3 totals 15 residues. CDR1 SGHTA and CDR2 FQGNSA come from the germline V gene. Trimming left V 5 bases short and J 7 bases short, with 19 bases between. CDR3 nucleotide sequence: TGTGCCAGCAGCCCGCAAGGAGGAGGGGGGAATACGCAGTATTTT. This encodes CASSPQGGGGNTQYF.

In this sample, this clone turned up a few times. The chain carries TRBV27 and TRBJ1-2; TRBD1 might be the D (6 bases). Germline V lookup: CDR1 MNHEY, CDR2 SMNVEV (reference sequence). The CDR3 sequence is 14 residues long. Trimming took off 7 bases at V and 3 bases at J, with 15 bases between the two ends. This CDR3 reads CASKGGGLDYGYTF. CDR3 DNA sequence: TGTGCCAGCAAGGGCGGGGGCCTGGACTATGGCTACACCTTC.

The V and J genes are TRBV7-2 and TRBJ2-3, with 7 bases fitting TRBD1. After removal of 4 bases from V and 6 bases from J, the junction contained 7 bases not matched to a gene. This CDR3 comprises 14 residues. Germline V lookup: CDR1 SGHTA, CDR2 FQGNSA. CDR3 region: CASSSRTGDDTQYF. The DNA for the CDR3 is TGTGCCAGCAGCTCGAGAACAGGGGACGATACGCAGTATTTT.

The rearrangement links TRBV4-1 to TRBJ1-4; no definite D call. Germline loops: CDR1 MGHRA, CDR2 YSYEKL. Trimming removed 5 bases at V and 5 bases at J, with 15 bases between. This CDR3 contains 15 residues. The CDR3 region is CASSTRTGDNEKLFF. DNA for the CDR3: TGCGCCAGCAGCACACGGACGGGAGACAATGAAAAACTGTTTTTT.

The chain uses TRBV4-2 and TRBJ2-3; 8 bases map to TRBD2. This CDR3 comprises 14 residues. Germline assignment: CDR1 LGHNA and CDR2 YNFKEQ. V lost 7 bases, J lost 1 base, and 4 bases stayed unmatched. The CDR3: CASTGTRGTDTQYF. As DNA, the CDR3 is TGTGCCAGCACGGGGACTAGAGGCACAGATACGCAGTATTTT.

This chain connects TRBV5-5 to TRBJ2-2, with D possibly TRBD2 on 5 matching bases. The CDR3 loop spans 16 amino acids. Per germline, CDR1 SGHKS and CDR2 YYEKEE (reference sequence). The V gene lost 4 bases and the J gene lost 5 bases, with 18 bases spanning the gap. The CDR3 DNA reads TGTGCCAGCAGCCCCGCGAGGGTAGTTGGGACCGGGGAGCTGTTTTTT. Translation: CASSPARVVGTGELFF.

The chain joins TRBV11-3 to TRBJ2-3; D gene ambiguous. In germline, CDR1 is SGHNT, CDR2 YENEEA. Trimming left V 1 base short and J 7 bases short, with 6 bases between. This CDR3 spans 12 amino acids. The CDR3 here is CASSLGEYTQYF. The CDR3 DNA sequence: TGTGCCAGCAGCTTAGGCGAATATACGCAGTATTTT.

This chain joins TRBV11-3 and TRBJ1-2, with 9 bases matching TRBD1. The CDR3 consists of 16 residues. V was pared by 4 bases and J by 3 bases, with 9 bases of the junction left unmatched. CDR1 is SGHNT and CDR2 is YENEEA in the germline V gene. The CDR3 loop reads CASSSLLQGADYGYTF. The CDR3, as DNA: TGTGCCAGCAGCTCCTTGCTACAGGGGGCGGACTATGGCTACACCTTC. Combining the CDR3 with reference TRBV11-3 and TRBJ1-2 gives the whole variable domain EAGVVQSPRYKIIEKKQPVAFWCNPISGHNTLYWYLQNLGQGPELLIRYENEEAVDDSQLPKDRFSAERLKGVDSTLKIQPAELGDSAVYLCASSSLLQGADYGYTFGSGTRLTVV.

V gene TRBV5-1 combines with J gene TRBJ2-2, with D perhaps matching TRBD1 (5 bases). Germline CDR1 and CDR2: SGHRS and YFSETQ. The CDR3 consists of 15 residues. Trimming left V 4 bases short and J 1 base short, with 11 bases between. In DNA form, the CDR3 reads TGCGCCAGCAGCGCAGGGTCGGGGAACACCGGGGAGCTGTTTTTT. Protein product: CASSAGSGNTGELFF.

The V and J genes are TRBV4-1 and TRBJ2-1; TRBD1 aligns across 9 bases. Per germline, CDR1 MGHRA and CDR2 YSYEKL. Trimming cost V 3 bases and J 8 bases; bases outside gene matches: 8. The CDR3 loop spans 15 amino acids. CDR3 DNA: TGCGCCAGCAGCCATCCCGGGACAGGGATCTATGAGCAGTTCTTC. Its translation: CASSHPGTGIYEQFF.

The V call is TRBV11-3, the J call TRBJ2-1, with D possibly being TRBD2 (5 bases). The germline V gene encodes CDR1 SGHNT and CDR2 YENEEA. CDR3 length: 15 residues. The germline V and J ends were trimmed by 0 bases and 6 bases, with 12 bases remaining between them. This CDR3 is CASSLDPTRANEQFF. CDR3 nucleotide sequence: TGTGCCAGCAGCTTAGACCCCACTAGAGCCAATGAGCAGTTCTTC.

V gene TRBV5-4 combines with J gene TRBJ2-2; unclear D gene. Germline V gene lookup returns CDR1 SGHNT and CDR2 YYREEE (reference sequence). V was trimmed by 4 bases and J by 5 bases, leaving 12 bases between them. The CDR3 is 14 amino acids. The CDR3 DNA follows: TGTGCCAGCAGCCGGCCCAGCCAGACCGGGGAGCTGTTTTTT. Its translation is CASSRPSQTGELFF.

This chain joins TRBV15 and TRBJ1-5, with 9 bases lining up with TRBD1. CDR1 LNHNV and CDR2 YYDKDF come from the germline V gene (reference sequence). V gave up 1 base and J gave up 3 bases; unmatched junction bases: 7. The CDR3 covers 17 residues. CDR3: CATSRGGQGLVNQPQHF. The CDR3 DNA reads TGTGCCACCAGCAGAGGGGGACAGGGTTTGGTCAATCAGCCCCAGCATTTT.